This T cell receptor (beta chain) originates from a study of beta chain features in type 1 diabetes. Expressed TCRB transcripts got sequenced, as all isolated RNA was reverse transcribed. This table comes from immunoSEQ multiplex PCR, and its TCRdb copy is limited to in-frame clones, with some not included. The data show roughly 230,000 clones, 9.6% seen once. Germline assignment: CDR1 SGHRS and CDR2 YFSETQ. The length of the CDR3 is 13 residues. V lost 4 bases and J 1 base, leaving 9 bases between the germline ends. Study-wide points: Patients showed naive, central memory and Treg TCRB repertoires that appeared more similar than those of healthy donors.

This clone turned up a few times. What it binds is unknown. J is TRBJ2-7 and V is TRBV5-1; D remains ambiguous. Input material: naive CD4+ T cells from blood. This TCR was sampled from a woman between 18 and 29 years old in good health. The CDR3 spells CASSIDNSYEQYF. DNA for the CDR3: TGCGCCAGCAGCATCGACAATTCCTACGAGCAGTACTTC.